A single sample is the source of the 10 T cell receptor beta chains below, sequenced in a study of CD8+ T cells in alopecia areata. Treatment denoted: oral pan-JAK inhibitor, 5-10 mg twice daily. RNA was extracted and reverse transcribed into cDNA as the sequencing template. Assay: immunoSEQ multiplex PCR; the TCRdb copy retains only in-frame clones and omits some. Here the sample spans roughly 230,000 clones, approximately 45% being singletons. Sequences were derived from CD4+ T cells sorted from blood, sampled at approximately week 37, from a patient treated with tofacitinib. These receptors all come from a human donor with alopecia areata.

The CDR3 DNA reads TGTGCCAGCAGCCGCCATGGGACTAGTGGATCCGGGGAGCTGTTTTTT. Amino acid sequence: CASSRHGTSGSGELFF. The chain combines TRBV7-9 with TRBJ2-2; 8 nucleotides agree with TRBD2. V shed 5 bases, J shed 6 bases, and the junction held 11 bases outside the gene matches. This CDR3 region has 16 residues. Germline V gene sequence: CDR1 SEHNR, CDR2 FQNEAQ (reference sequence).

The chain joins TRBV4-2 to TRBJ2-5; D is unresolved. The CDR3 extends over 13 amino acids. With 4 bases removed from V and 2 bases from J, the gap between germline ends came to 8 bases. Looked up from germline, CDR1 is LGHNA and CDR2 is YNFKEQ. Here the CDR3 reads CASSPGPQETQYF. In DNA, the CDR3 is TGTGCCAGCAGCCCTGGACCTCAAGAGACCCAGTACTTC.

The chain joins TRBV5-1 to TRBJ2-5, with 9 positions matching TRBD2. V gave up 4 bases and J gave up 5 bases; unmatched junction bases: 9. This CDR3 region has 15 residues. Germline-derived CDR1 and CDR2 are SGHRS and YFSETQ. CDR3 sequence reads: CASSVQGTSQETQYF. For the CDR3, the DNA is TGCGCCAGCAGCGTGCAAGGGACTAGCCAGGAGACCCAGTACTTC.

The table lists this clone with a few counts. J is TRBJ2-1 and V is TRBV30; 7 nucleotides line up with TRBD1. CDR1 is GTSNPN and CDR2 is SVGIG in the germline V gene (reference sequence). Trimming removed 2 bases from V and 6 bases from J; junction bases left unmatched: 1. The length of the CDR3 is 12 residues. The CDR3 sequence: CAWSRDSNEQFF. CDR3 nucleotide sequence: TGTGCCTGGAGTCGGGACAGCAATGAGCAGTTCTTC.

This clone was counted once. The chain has TRBV4-2 and TRBJ1-5; a weak D match, TRBD1 (6 bases). Germline V lookup: CDR1 LGHNA, CDR2 YNFKEQ. CDR3 length: 16 residues. V was shortened by 0 bases and J by 1 base, with 10 bases between the two germline ends. The CDR3 region is CASSQDRTASNQPQHF. The CDR3, as DNA: TGTGCCAGCAGCCAAGATCGGACAGCGAGCAATCAGCCCCAGCATTTT.

The chain employs TRBV6-5 and TRBJ2-5; no clear D gene. The CDR3 extends over 13 amino acids. V dropped 2 bases and J dropped 7 bases, with 11 bases sitting between them. Germline V CDR1 and CDR2: MNHEY, SVGAGI. The CDR3 bases are TGTGCCAGCAGTTACGTCGCAAGTGGGACCCAGTACTTC. The encoded protein is CASSYVASGTQYF.

The chain joins TRBV18 to TRBJ2-1; D call uncertain. Trimming left V 4 bases short and J 6 bases short, with 10 bases between. This CDR3 has 13 amino acids. Germline CDR1 and CDR2: KGHSH and LQKENI. CDR3 nucleotide sequence: TGTGCCAGCTCACGGCTATTTTTCAATGAGCAGTTCTTC. It specifies CASSRLFFNEQFF.

This clone was observed a handful of times. The chain joins TRBV27 to TRBJ2-5, with D possibly matching TRBD2 (5 bases). From germline, CDR1 is MNHEY and CDR2 SMNVEV (reference sequence). Trimming pared 5 bases from V and 4 bases from J, leaving 17 bases between. This CDR3 contains 15 residues. CDR3 sequence (DNA): TGTGCCAGCAGTCCCCGTTGGGGTCGGGGAGAGACCCAGTACTTC. This translates into CASSPRWGRGETQYF.

V and J are TRBV6-6 and TRBJ1-1; D is perhaps TRBD1 (6 bases). The CDR3 is made up of 14 amino acids. V gave up 2 bases and J gave up 6 bases, with 13 bases separating them. The V gene's germline CDR1 is MNHNY and CDR2 SVGAGI (reference sequence). CDR3 protein: CASSYAQGGPEAFF. In DNA, the CDR3 is TGTGCCAGCAGTTACGCACAGGGTGGCCCTGAAGCTTTCTTT.

The V and J genes are TRBV28 and TRBJ2-1; D call uncertain. Per germline, CDR1 MDHEN and CDR2 SYDVKM. V gave up 4 bases and J gave up 6 bases, with 16 bases separating them. This CDR3 contains 15 residues. The CDR3: CASSSRVVGTNEQFF. The CDR3 bases are TGTGCCAGCAGTTCCCGGGTTGTGGGTACCAATGAGCAGTTCTTC.